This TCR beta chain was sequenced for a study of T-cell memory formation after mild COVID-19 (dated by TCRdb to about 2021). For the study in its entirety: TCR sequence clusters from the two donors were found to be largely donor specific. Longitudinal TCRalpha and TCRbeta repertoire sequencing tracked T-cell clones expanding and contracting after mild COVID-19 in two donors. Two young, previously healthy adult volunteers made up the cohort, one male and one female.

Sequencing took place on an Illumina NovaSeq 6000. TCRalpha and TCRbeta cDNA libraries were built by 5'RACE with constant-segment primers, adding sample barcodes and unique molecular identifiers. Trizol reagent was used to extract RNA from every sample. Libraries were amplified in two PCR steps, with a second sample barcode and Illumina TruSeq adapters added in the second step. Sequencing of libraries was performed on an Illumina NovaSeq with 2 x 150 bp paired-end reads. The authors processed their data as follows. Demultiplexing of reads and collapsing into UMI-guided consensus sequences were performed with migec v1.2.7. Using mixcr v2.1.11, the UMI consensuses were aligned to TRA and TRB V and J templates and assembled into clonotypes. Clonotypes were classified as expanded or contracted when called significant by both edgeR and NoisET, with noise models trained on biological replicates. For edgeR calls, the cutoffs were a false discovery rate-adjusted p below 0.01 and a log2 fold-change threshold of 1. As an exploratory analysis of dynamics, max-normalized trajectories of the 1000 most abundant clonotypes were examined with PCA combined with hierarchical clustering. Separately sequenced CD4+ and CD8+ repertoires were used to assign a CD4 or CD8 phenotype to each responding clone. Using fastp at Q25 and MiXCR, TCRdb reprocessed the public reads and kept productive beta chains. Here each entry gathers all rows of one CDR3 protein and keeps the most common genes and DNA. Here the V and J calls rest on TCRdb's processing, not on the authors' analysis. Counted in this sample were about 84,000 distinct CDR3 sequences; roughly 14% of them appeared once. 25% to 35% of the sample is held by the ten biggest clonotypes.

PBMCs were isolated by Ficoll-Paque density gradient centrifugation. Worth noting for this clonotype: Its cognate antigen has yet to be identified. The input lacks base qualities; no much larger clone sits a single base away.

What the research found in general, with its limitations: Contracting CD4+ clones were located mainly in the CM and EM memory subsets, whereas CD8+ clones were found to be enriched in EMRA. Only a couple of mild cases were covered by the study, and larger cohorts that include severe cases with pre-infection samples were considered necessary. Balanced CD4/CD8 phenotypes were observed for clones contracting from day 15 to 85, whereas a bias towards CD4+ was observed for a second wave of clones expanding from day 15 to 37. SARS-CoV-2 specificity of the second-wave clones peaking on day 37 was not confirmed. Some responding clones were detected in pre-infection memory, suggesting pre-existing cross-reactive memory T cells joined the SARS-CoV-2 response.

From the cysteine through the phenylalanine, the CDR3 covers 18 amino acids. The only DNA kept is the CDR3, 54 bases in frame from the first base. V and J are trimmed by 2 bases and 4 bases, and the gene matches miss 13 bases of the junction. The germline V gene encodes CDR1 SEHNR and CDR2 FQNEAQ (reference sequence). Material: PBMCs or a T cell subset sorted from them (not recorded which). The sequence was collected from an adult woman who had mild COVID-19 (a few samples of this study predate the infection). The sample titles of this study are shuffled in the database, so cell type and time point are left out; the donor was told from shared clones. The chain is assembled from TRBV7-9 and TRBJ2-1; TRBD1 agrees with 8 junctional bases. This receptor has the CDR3 CASSLRPWGTGDYNEQFF. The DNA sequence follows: TGTGCCAGCAGCTTACGGCCATGGGGGACAGGAGATTACAATGAGCAGTTCTTC.